A single TCR beta chain is shown here with its context. This sample was taken from a study of T cell changes during pregnancy in multiple sclerosis. This table comes from immunoSEQ multiplex PCR, and its TCRdb copy is limited to in-frame clones, with some not included. The sample includes 50,000 to 70,000 clones, roughly 90% seen only once; the top ten take over 4.5%. Germline lookup yields CDR1 MNHEY and CDR2 SMNVEV (reference sequence). The V end lost 7 bases, the J end lost 4 bases, and 15 bases lay between the germline ends. CDR3 length: 14 residues. The chain couples TRBV27 to TRBJ2-3, with a tentative D call TRBD2 (6 bases). The sample here was CD8+ T cells from peripheral blood mononuclear cells, taken before pregnancy. The TCR sequence derives from a female donor with multiple sclerosis, enrolled in a pregnancy study. For the CDR3, the DNA is TGTGCCAGCATCCCTGGGGGGTCGGCAGATACGCAGTATTTT. Its translation is CASIPGGSADTQYF.